This entry lists 18 T cell receptor beta chains sequenced from one sample in a study of cytomegalovirus exposure and HLA in healthy donors (dated by TCRdb to between 2016 and 2019). Library creation used the immunoSEQ multiplex PCR assay. The multiplex PCR relied on a mix of 60 forward primers for TCR Vbeta segments and 13 reverse primers for TCR Jbeta segments. In TCRdb, the immuneACCESS table is reduced to in-frame sequences with V and J assigned. These tables do not hold every clone; where another copy was compared, an unresolved V gene accounts for under half, and the others remain unexplained. This sample holds roughly 190,000 clones; roughly 70% were observed only once. The biggest ten clones account for less than 2% of the sample. The sequencing input was PBMCs. The source is a woman aged 25 to 45 in good health and CMV-seronegative.

This rearrangement joins TRBV9 to TRBJ2-3, with a weak D call TRBD2 (6 bases). Trimming pared 5 bases from V and 2 bases from J, leaving 15 bases between. There are 15 residues in the CDR3. Germline CDR1 SGDLS, CDR2 YYNGEE. Here the CDR3 DNA reads TGTGCCAGCAGTTCCCGCGGGACCCTCACAGATACGCAGTATTTT. Translation gives CASSSRGTLTDTQYF. The entire variable domain, with the rest obtained from reference TRBV9 and TRBJ2-3, is as follows: DSGVTQTPKHLITATGQRVTLRCSPRSGDLSVYWYQQSLDQGLQFLIQYYNGEERAKGNILERFSAQQFPDLHSELNLSSLELGDSALYFCASSSRGTLTDTQYFGPGTRLTVL.

This chain connects TRBV4-1 to TRBJ1-3, with TRBD1 identical over 7 bases. V lost 8 bases, J lost 0 bases, and 10 bases stayed unmatched. CDR3 length equals 16 residues. Germline assignment: CDR1 MGHRA and CDR2 YSYEKL. CDR3 amino acids: CASALQGKFSGNTIYF. In DNA form, the CDR3 reads TGCGCCAGCGCCCTACAGGGGAAATTCTCTGGAAACACCATATATTTT.

The chain links TRBV27 to TRBJ2-3, with D perhaps matching TRBD2 (5 bases). This CDR3 is 13 amino acids long. CDR1 is MNHEY, CDR2 SMNVEV, per germline (reference sequence). The V end lost 1 base, the J end lost 8 bases, and 10 bases lay between the germline ends. The CDR3 coding sequence is TGTGCCAGCAGTTTATGGGTAGGAGGTACGCAGTATTTT. Its protein is CASSLWVGGTQYF.

In nucleotides, the CDR3 is TGTGCCAGCAGTGACCGACTAGCGGGGCCCTACGAGCAGTACTTC. This gives the protein CASSDRLAGPYEQYF. This chain uses TRBV27 with TRBJ2-7; 11 bases agree with TRBD2. The CDR3 contains 15 residues. Per the germline V gene, CDR1 is MNHEY and CDR2 is SMNVEV (reference sequence). Unmatched junction bases numbered 5, after V lost 5 bases and J lost 2 bases.

As concerns this clone: The junction differs from germline at one of its ends, possibly a read error. The genes are TRBV13 and TRBJ2-1; TRBD2 aligns across 13 bases. Looked up from germline, CDR1 is PRHDT and CDR2 is FYEKMQ (reference sequence). The CDR3 extends over 21 amino acids. CDR3 in amino acids: CASSLTPPRLAGGSSYNGQFF. In nucleotides, the CDR3 is TGTGCCAGCAGCCTCACCCCGCCCAGACTAGCGGGAGGTAGCTCCTACAATGGGCAGTTCTTC. Looking up the rest from reference TRBV13 and TRBJ2-1 gives the full variable domain: AAGVIQSPRHLIKEKRETATLKCYPIPRHDTVYWYQQGPGQDPQFLISFYEKMQSDKGSIPDRFSAQQFSDYHSELNMSSLELGDSALYFCASSLTPPRLAGGSSYNGQFFGPGTRLTVL.

This clone was recorded once. This sequence joins TRBV19 and TRBJ2-5, with 8 bases matching TRBD2. The V segment lost 8 bases and the J segment 5 bases; nucleotides outside the gene matches: 13. This CDR3 is built from 15 residues. Germline values: CDR1 LNHDA, CDR2 SQIVND (reference sequence). The CDR3 DNA reads as TGTGCCAGTCGCATCGGGGATTCGGGGGGGGAGACCCAGTACTTC. Translated, it gives CASRIGDSGGETQYF. The full variable domain, completed using reference TRBV19 and TRBJ2-5, is DGGITQSPKYLFRKEGQNVTLSCEQNLNHDAMYWYRQDPGQGLRLIYYSQIVNDFQKGDIAEGYSVSREKKESFPLTVTSAQKNPTAFYLCASRIGDSGGETQYFGPGTRLLVL.

V and J are TRBV18 and TRBJ2-3; D remains unclear. The CDR3 is 13 residues long. Germline V lookup: CDR1 KGHSH, CDR2 LQKENI. The ends were cut back, 7 bases at V and 1 base at J, with 9 bases in the middle. CDR3 sequence (DNA): TGTGCCAGCTTATCGACACGCACAGATACGCAGTATTTT. This sequence encodes CASLSTRTDTQYF.

The genes are TRBV7-2 and TRBJ2-6; 7 bases are a match to TRBD1. The CDR3 extends over 14 amino acids. The J segment lost 4 bases and the V segment lost 10 bases, leaving 7 bases of the junction unmatched. Germline V gene sequence: CDR1 SGHTA, CDR2 FQGNSA. The CDR3 DNA sequence: TGTGCCAACGGACAGGCGGCGGGGGCCAACGTCCTGACTTTC. Its translation: CANGQAAGANVLTF.

This rearrangement joins TRBV7-9 to TRBJ1-1, with TRBD1 matching 11 bases. This CDR3 comprises 14 residues. Germline V CDR1 and CDR2: SEHNR, FQNEAQ (reference sequence). V lost 5 bases and J lost 3; bases outside the gene matches: 2. The CDR3 sequence: CASSTGQGDTEAFF. The CDR3 DNA follows: TGTGCCAGCAGCACGGGACAGGGGGACACTGAAGCTTTCTTT.

This sequence joins TRBV5-1 and TRBJ2-2; 8 nucleotides match TRBD2. Germline lookup yields CDR1 SGHRS and CDR2 YFSETQ. Losses at the gene ends were 2 bases for V and 7 bases for J; bases not matched to a gene: 7. This CDR3 comprises 15 residues. CDR3 bases: TGCGCCAGCAGCTTTACCGGGGGGGCCGGCGGGGAGCTGTTTTTT. This encodes CASSFTGGAGGELFF.

In this sample, this clone turned up a few times. The rearrangement uses TRBV30 and TRBJ1-1; D is ambiguous. The CDR3 loop spans 14 amino acids. V was trimmed by 2 bases and J by 3 bases, leaving 13 bases between them. The V gene's germline CDR1 is GTSNPN and CDR2 SVGIG (reference sequence). The CDR3 region has the DNA TGTGCCTGGAGTCCTACCCGCTACCACACTGAAGCTTTCTTT. It codes for CAWSPTRYHTEAFF.

This clone has only a few counts. The DNA for the CDR3 is TGTGCCAGCAGCTTTCCCGCGGAAGGGAGCTACGAGCAGTACTTC. Encoded protein: CASSFPAEGSYEQYF. The chain recombines TRBV5-4 with TRBJ2-7; maybe TRBD2 (5 bases). V gave up 2 bases and J gave up 3 bases, with 15 bases separating them. Germline assignment: CDR1 SGHNT and CDR2 YYREEE (reference sequence). CDR3 length equals 15 residues.

The chain combines TRBV2 with TRBJ1-1; 7 nucleotides line up with TRBD1. Germline CDR1 is SNHLY and CDR2 is FYNNEI. After removal of 7 bases from V and 2 bases from J, the junction contained 7 bases not matched to a gene. CDR3 length: 14 residues. CDR3 bases: TGTGCCAGCACCGCCGACAGGGTAAACACTGAAGCTTTCTTT. Translation gives CASTADRVNTEAFF.

This rearrangement joins TRBV7-2 to TRBJ1-1; TRBD1 agrees at 9 bases. Looked up from germline, CDR1 is SGHTA and CDR2 is FQGNSA. There are 16 residues in the CDR3. V lost 5 bases, J lost 4 bases, and 11 bases stayed unmatched. CDR3 region: CASSPRPTGGGTEAFF. CDR3 nucleotides: TGTGCCAGCAGCCCTCGACCTACAGGGGGCGGCACTGAAGCTTTCTTT. Based on the CDR3 plus reference TRBV7-2 and TRBJ1-1, the full variable domain is GAGVSQSPSNKVTEKGKDVELRCDPISGHTALYWYRQSLGQGLEFLIYFQGNSAPDKSGLPSDRFSAERTGGSVSTLTIQRTQQEDSAVYLCASSPRPTGGGTEAFFGQGTRLTVV.

The gene calls are TRBV7-3 and TRBJ2-5; 7 positions agree with TRBD2. The CDR3 runs 17 residues. Germline CDR1 SGHTA, CDR2 FQGTGA. V trimming: 1 base; J trimming: 5 bases; junction bases outside the gene matches: 13. Written as DNA, the CDR3 is TGTGCCAGCAGCTTAAACCCCGGGGCGGGAGTACAGGAGACCCAGTACTTC. Encoded protein: CASSLNPGAGVQETQYF.

This clone occurred a few times. The V call is TRBV6-1, the J call TRBJ2-3, with D possibly matching TRBD2 (5 bases). Germline-derived CDR1 and CDR2 are MNHNS and SASEGT. The CDR3 totals 14 residues. In nucleotides, the CDR3 is TGTGCTAGCGAGGGAGCCGATCTCACAGATACGCAGTATTTT. Its protein is CASEGADLTDTQYF.

The chain is built from TRBV19 and TRBJ2-3; 8 positions match TRBD2. The CDR3 is made up of 11 amino acids. Looked up from germline, CDR1 is LNHDA and CDR2 is SQIVND (reference sequence). V trimming: 10 bases; J trimming: 6 bases; junction bases outside the gene matches: 3. This chain's CDR3 is CATGLGDTQYF. The CDR3 DNA follows: TGTGCCACGGGACTAGGGGATACGCAGTATTTT.

This chain connects TRBV5-1 to TRBJ2-7, with D maybe TRBD2 (6 bases). Germline V CDR1 and CDR2: SGHRS, YFSETQ. V gave up 5 bases and J gave up 7 bases, with 16 bases separating them. The CDR3 runs to 13 residues. CDR3 sequence reads: CASRLARGEEQYF. The DNA for the CDR3 is TGCGCCAGCAGACTGGCGCGGGGTGAAGAGCAGTACTTC. The variable domain in full, completed from reference TRBV5-1 and TRBJ2-7, reads KAGVTQTPRYLIKTRGQQVTLSCSPISGHRSVSWYQQTPGQGLQFLFEYFSETQRNKGNFPGRFSGRQFSNSRSEMNVSTLELGDSALYLCASRLARGEEQYFGPGTRLTVT.